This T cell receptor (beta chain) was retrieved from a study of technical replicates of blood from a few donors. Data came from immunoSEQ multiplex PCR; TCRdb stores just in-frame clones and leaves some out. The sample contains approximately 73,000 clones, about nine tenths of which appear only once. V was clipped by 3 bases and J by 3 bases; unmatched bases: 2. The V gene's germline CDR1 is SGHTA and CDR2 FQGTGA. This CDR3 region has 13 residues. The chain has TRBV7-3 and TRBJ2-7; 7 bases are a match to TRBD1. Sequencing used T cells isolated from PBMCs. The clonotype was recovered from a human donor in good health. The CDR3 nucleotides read TGTGCCAGCAGCTTCACAGGGGACTACGAGCAGTACTTC. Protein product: CASSFTGDYEQYF.